The present TCR beta chain was sequenced within a study of T-cell reconstitution after alpha-beta-depleted transplantation in children. The CDR3 is 12 residues long. V was clipped by 1 base and J by 9 bases; unmatched bases: 1. Germline V CDR1 and CDR2: LGHDT, YNNKEL (reference sequence). Ten or more counts support this clonotype. Unique molecular identifiers were incorporated when the TCRbeta library was constructed. TCRdb processed the PCR reads anew with MiXCR; each CDR3 protein has one entry. Of about 240,000 distinct CDR3 sequences in the sample, 12% were seen once. Specimen: PBMCs from the stem cell graft donor, collected from the stem cell graft. The rearrangement uses TRBV3-1 and TRBJ2-7; 9 bases agree with TRBD1. This receptor was identified in a human donor who donated a stem cell graft to a child with acute lymphoblastic leukemia. The CDR3 DNA reads TGTGCCAGCAGCCAAGGACAGGGGGGGCAGTACTTC. Protein: CASSQGQGGQYF.